What follows are 29 T cell receptor beta chains derived from one specimen sequenced in a study of T-cell memory formation after mild COVID-19. TCRdb re-called the 5' RACE reads through MiXCR, storing one row per CDR3 protein. This sample yields under 200,000 distinct CDR3 sequences, of which 10% to 15% are seen a single time; about 3.3% belongs to the top ten. The sample consisted of PBMCs or a T cell subset sorted from them (not recorded which). All receptors derive from a man between 18 and 29 years old who had mild COVID-19 (a few samples of this study predate the infection). Cell type and time point are not known.

In nucleotides, the CDR3 is TGCGCCAGCAGCTTGGCGAACAGGGGGCGGGACACTGAAGCTTTCTTT. This gives the protein CASSLANRGRDTEAFF. This sequence joins TRBV5-1 and TRBJ1-1, with 9 bases identical to TRBD1. The CDR3 totals 16 residues. Germline assignment: CDR1 SGHRS and CDR2 YFSETQ. Trimming at V came to 0 bases and at J to 3 bases, leaving 6 bases not matched to a gene.

This chain links TRBV6-5 with TRBJ1-3, with a weak D call TRBD1 (5 bases). CDR3 length: 16 residues. V was pared by 0 bases and J by 0 bases, with 9 bases between. Germline V gene data show CDR1 as MNHEY and CDR2 as SVGAGI. This CDR3 reads CASSYSKGPSGNTIYF. Written as DNA, the CDR3 is TGTGCCAGCAGTTACTCGAAGGGGCCCTCTGGAAACACCATATATTTT.

The rearrangement joins TRBV10-3 to TRBJ2-1; D gene uncertain. CDR3 size: 14 residues. The germline V gene has CDR1 ENHRY and CDR2 SYGVKD. V was shortened by 5 bases and J by 5 bases, with 13 bases between the two germline ends. DNA for the CDR3: TGTGCCATCAGTTCCCGGGCCCAGGACAATGAGCAGTTCTTC. Protein sequence: CAISSRAQDNEQFF.

This chain links TRBV18 with TRBJ2-7; D may be TRBD2 (5 bases). V lost 2 bases, J lost 3 bases, and 8 bases lay in between. The CDR3 extends over 13 amino acids. From germline, CDR1 is KGHSH and CDR2 LQKENI. The CDR3 protein is CASSPSSGYEQYF. The CDR3 DNA follows: TGTGCCAGCTCACCATCCAGCGGCTACGAGCAGTACTTC.

This clonotype was observed a few times. The V call is TRBV9, the J call TRBJ2-3; 7 bases fit TRBD2. J gave up 0 bases and V 0 bases, and 4 bases lay outside the gene matches. CDR1 is SGDLS, CDR2 YYNGEE, per germline. This CDR3 comprises 16 residues. CDR3 loop: CASSVAGLPSTDTQYF. In DNA, the CDR3 is TGTGCCAGCAGCGTAGCGGGACTACCCAGCACAGATACGCAGTATTTT.

This clonotype was counted a single time. V is TRBV12-3 or TRBV12-4 and J is TRBJ1-5; TRBD1 aligns across 9 bases. The CDR3 is made up of 17 amino acids. V was clipped by 4 bases and J by 0 bases; unmatched bases: 7. The CDR3: CASSWGRDRDSNQPQHF. The CDR3 DNA reads TGTGCCAGCAGTTGGGGACGGGACAGGGATAGCAATCAGCCCCAGCATTTT.

The chain has TRBV12-3 or TRBV12-4 and TRBJ1-2; D perhaps matches TRBD1 (5 bases). CDR3 size: 14 residues. V lost 10 bases and J 0 bases, leaving 15 bases between the germline ends. CDR3 loop: CATQTGNTNYGYTF. The CDR3, as DNA: TGTGCCACACAAACAGGAAACACTAACTATGGCTACACCTTC.

This rearrangement joins TRBV11-2 to TRBJ1-2; a weak D match, TRBD1 (6 bases). Trimming took off 0 bases at V and 4 bases at J, with 9 bases between the two ends. CDR1 is SGHAT, CDR2 FQNNGV, per germline. CDR3 size: 14 residues. DNA of the CDR3: TGTGCCAGCAGCTTAGAACAGGGAGGCTATGGCTACACCTTC. Translated: CASSLEQGGYGYTF.

This chain uses TRBV20-1 with TRBJ2-3, with 14 nucleotides matching TRBD2. The germline CDR1 and CDR2 sequences are DFQATT and SNEGSKA (reference sequence). V lost 4 bases, J lost 2 bases, and 11 bases stayed unmatched. This CDR3 is 18 amino acids long. The CDR3 sequence: CSATGTSGGPGLTDTQYF. The CDR3 bases are TGCAGTGCTACGGGGACTAGCGGGGGCCCCGGTCTCACAGATACGCAGTATTTT.

The chain has TRBV6-6 and TRBJ1-2; D is perhaps TRBD1 (6 bases). This CDR3 comprises 13 residues. Trimming removed 4 bases from V and 8 bases from J, with 14 bases in between. Germline CDR1 reads MNHNY; CDR2 reads SVGAGI (reference sequence). The CDR3, as DNA: TGTGCCAGCAGTTTAAGGGGGTTGCGGGGCTACACCTTC. This gives the protein CASSLRGLRGYTF.

The genes are TRBV6-2 or TRBV6-3 and TRBJ2-3, with unresolved D. Germline values: CDR1 MNHEY, CDR2 SVGEGT. Trimming took off 6 bases at V and 2 bases at J, with 15 bases between the two ends. The CDR3 loop spans 15 amino acids. The CDR3 here is CASSRRPTPTDTQYF. The CDR3 DNA sequence: TGTGCCAGCAGCCGCAGACCAACCCCCACAGATACGCAGTATTTT.

In regard to this clonotype: Germline and junction disagree at one end, which may indicate a read error. The V gene is TRBV5-1, the J gene TRBJ1-4; 10 bases are a match to TRBD1. This CDR3 region has 14 residues. Germline V gene lookup returns CDR1 SGHRS and CDR2 YFSETQ. The CDR3 DNA reads as TGCGCCAGCAGTCTGGACAGGGGGGATGAGAAACTGTTTTTT. It is translated as CASSLDRGDEKLFF.

The chain is built from TRBV5-1 and TRBJ2-3; 10 bases agree with TRBD2. This CDR3 is built from 16 residues. Germline CDR1 SGHRS, CDR2 YFSETQ. The V segment lost 7 bases and the J segment 5 bases; nucleotides outside the gene matches: 13. CDR3 sequence: CASSPGGVAGGDTQYF. The CDR3 nucleotides read TGCGCCAGCTCACCTGGCGGAGTAGCGGGGGGAGATACGCAGTATTTT. Using reference TRBV5-1 and TRBJ2-3 for the parts outside the CDR3, the full variable domain is KAGVTQTPRYLIKTRGQQVTLSCSPISGHRSVSWYQQTPGQGLQFLFEYFSETQRNKGNFPGRFSGRQFSNSRSEMNVSTLELGDSALYLCASSPGGVAGGDTQYFGPGTRLTVL.

This clonotype was seen more than once but under ten times. The chain carries TRBV5-1 and TRBJ2-1, with D perhaps matching TRBD2 (7 bases). The germline V gene has CDR1 SGHRS and CDR2 YFSETQ. V dropped 4 bases and J dropped 7 bases, with 9 bases sitting between them. CDR3 length: 12 amino acids. DNA for the CDR3: TGCGCCAGCAGCGAGGGGGGGAATGAGCAGTTCTTC. It yields the protein CASSEGGNEQFF.

The V and J genes are TRBV5-1 and TRBJ2-3, with TRBD2 matching 8 bases. Unmatched junction bases numbered 5, after V lost 2 bases and J lost 0 bases. The CDR3 contains 16 residues. Germline lookup yields CDR1 SGHRS and CDR2 YFSETQ. Here the CDR3 reads CASSLESGGSTDTQYF. For the CDR3, the DNA is TGCGCCAGCAGCTTAGAATCGGGGGGGAGCACAGATACGCAGTATTTT.

This clonotype was counted between two and nine times. The chain employs TRBV7-9 and TRBJ2-3; 11 nucleotides match TRBD2. J was trimmed by 3 bases and V by 5 bases; bases with no gene match: 7. This CDR3 is built from 16 residues. Germline CDR1 and CDR2: SEHNR and FQNEAQ (reference sequence). The chain's CDR3 is CASSGISGGATDTQYF. The DNA for the CDR3 is TGTGCCAGCAGCGGAATTAGCGGGGGGGCGACAGATACGCAGTATTTT.

The chain recombines TRBV29-1 with TRBJ1-1; D gene unclear. The ends were cut back, 4 bases at V and 0 bases at J, with 9 bases in the middle. Germline loops: CDR1 SQVTM, CDR2 ANQGSEA. This CDR3 is 13 amino acids long. The DNA of the CDR3 is TGCAGCGTTGTACGGAGAATGAACACTGAAGCTTTCTTT. Its translation: CSVVRRMNTEAFF.

V and J are TRBV28 and TRBJ1-5; TRBD1 is a possible D gene (6 bases). The CDR3 loop spans 15 amino acids. Germline V gene lookup returns CDR1 MDHEN and CDR2 SYDVKM. Trimming took 4 bases from V and 3 from J, leaving 13 bases between them. CDR3 coding DNA: TGTGCCAGCAGTTGGCCCGGACAGTACAATCAGCCCCAGCATTTT. Translating it yields CASSWPGQYNQPQHF. The whole variable domain, remainder taken from reference TRBV28 and TRBJ1-5, is DVKVTQSSRYLVKRTGEKVFLECVQDMDHENMFWYRQDPGLGLRLIYFSYDVKMKEKGDIPEGYSVSREKKERFSLILESASTNQTSMYLCASSWPGQYNQPQHFGDGTRLSIL.

The CDR3 region has the DNA TGCGCCAGCAGCCGACCCGCAGATACGCAGTATTTT. Protein: CASSRPADTQYF. The rearrangement uses TRBV5-1 and TRBJ2-3; no definite D call. Germline CDR1 reads SGHRS; CDR2 reads YFSETQ. V lost 4 bases and J 4 bases, leaving 7 bases between the germline ends. There are 12 residues in the CDR3.

The chain joins TRBV24-1 to TRBJ1-2; D perhaps matches TRBD1 (5 bases). V dropped 9 bases and J dropped 4 bases, with 20 bases sitting between them. Looked up from germline, CDR1 is KGHDR and CDR2 is SFDVKD. This CDR3 contains 15 residues. The CDR3 bases are TGTGCCACCTACGATGGGGGGAATGACCCCTATGGCTACACCTTC. Its protein is CATYDGGNDPYGYTF.

J is TRBJ2-4 and V is TRBV6-2 or TRBV6-3, with a possible D match to TRBD2 (6 bases). The V end was cut by 5 bases, the J end by 9 bases, with 14 bases between. The germline V gene has CDR1 MNHEY and CDR2 SVGEGT. This CDR3 contains 13 residues. CDR3 residues: CASSTGLSGIQYF. CDR3 in DNA: TGTGCCAGCAGTACCGGACTAAGCGGCATTCAGTACTTC.

The genes are TRBV7-2 and TRBJ2-1; 8 bases are shared with TRBD2. The V gene end was trimmed by 2 bases and the J gene end by 14 bases; junction bases not matched to a gene: 8. This CDR3 region has 13 residues. Per the germline V gene, CDR1 is SGHTA and CDR2 is FQGNSA. The CDR3 loop is CASSLTGGAVEFF. The CDR3 bases are TGTGCCAGCAGCTTAACCGGGGGGGCCGTGGAGTTCTTC.

The gene calls are TRBV4-2 and TRBJ2-1; D is perhaps TRBD1 or TRBD2 (5 bases each). CDR1 and CDR2 (germline): LGHNA, YNFKEQ. CDR3 length: 13 amino acids. V lost 4 bases and J lost 9, with 13 bases in between. This chain's CDR3 is CASSRDLPGEQFF. The CDR3 coding sequence is TGTGCCAGCAGCCGGGACCTCCCCGGTGAGCAGTTCTTC.

This clonotype was counted a few times. V usage is TRBV10-3 and J usage is TRBJ1-2; a possible D gene is TRBD1 (6 bases). V was pared by 6 bases and J by 4 bases, with 12 bases between. The CDR3 has 13 amino acids. Looked up from germline, CDR1 is ENHRY and CDR2 is SYGVKD. Written as DNA, the CDR3 is TGTGCCATCAGGCACAGGGACGGCTATGGCTACACCTTC. Its protein product is CAIRHRDGYGYTF.

CDR3 sequence (DNA): TGTGCCAGCAGGCCGGGACTAGCGGGGGGAGATACGCAGTATTTT. This encodes CASRPGLAGGDTQYF. The chain couples TRBV2 to TRBJ2-3, with TRBD2 matching 15 bases. The CDR3 contains 15 residues. The germline gives CDR1 SNHLY, CDR2 FYNNEI. V shed 6 bases, J shed 5 bases, and the junction held 3 bases outside the gene matches.

The CDR3 sequence is CASTRPGTAYEQYF. The CDR3 DNA reads as TGTGCCAGCACCCGCCCCGGGACGGCCTACGAGCAGTACTTC. V is TRBV21-1 and J is TRBJ2-7; the D call in the table, TRBD1, was not verified against the DNA. TRBV21-1 is a pseudogene segment. The CDR3 extends over 14 amino acids.

This clonotype was counted only a few times. The J gene is TRBJ2-2, the V gene TRBV4-3; 7 nucleotides align to TRBD2. The CDR3 spans 16 residues. Germline CDR1 reads LGHNA; CDR2 reads YSLEER. V lost 4 bases and J lost 5; bases outside the gene matches: 10. The CDR3 nucleotides are TGCGCCAGCAGCCGCAGTTGGGGAGGGATAACCGGGGAGCTGTTTTTT. It yields the protein CASSRSWGGITGELFF.

This clonotype was seen a handful of times. The chain is built from TRBV6-2 or TRBV6-3 and TRBJ1-5; no firm D call. Looked up from germline, CDR1 is MNHEY and CDR2 is SVGEGT. Trimming took 1 base from V and 9 from J, leaving 10 bases between them. There are 13 residues in the CDR3. The CDR3 nucleotides are TGTGCCAGCAGTTACTATTTCGACCGGCCCCAGCATTTT. Residues: CASSYYFDRPQHF.

This clonotype was picked up a small number of times. The chain employs TRBV29-1 and TRBJ2-7; D gene ambiguous. Trimming removed 6 bases from V and 2 bases from J, with 14 bases in between. CDR3 length: 13 amino acids. Germline CDR1 is SQVTM and CDR2 is ANQGSEA. This chain's CDR3 is CSVRSSRAYEQYF. In DNA form, the CDR3 reads TGCAGCGTCCGTAGTTCCAGAGCCTACGAGCAGTACTTC.